This T cell receptor beta chain was sequenced during a study of T-cell reconstitution after alpha-beta-depleted transplantation in children. The CDR3 spans 18 residues. General study points: Surviving recipient T cells and thymic progenitors accounted for the high day-60 TCRbeta diversity observed in some patients. Expanded graft clones, several hundred of them, were reportedly the source of alpha-beta T cells about two months after transplant. Most T-cell counts and diversity one year after the transplant came from T cells that were newly produced.

As it was prepared, the TCRbeta library received unique molecular identifiers. TCRdb passed the PCR reads through MiXCR, listing each CDR3 protein once. The data contain approximately 190,000 distinct CDR3 sequences, just under 6.5% of them seen just once; the ten biggest clones take up about 4.4%. About this clonotype: Its specificity is unknown.

Specimen: PBMCs, collected before TCRalphabeta/CD19-depleted stem cell transplant. This chain joins TRBV21-1 and TRBJ1-6; the D call of TRBD1 is as the table states it, not checked on the DNA. TRBV21-1 is termed a pseudogene. This clonotype was sampled from a girl under three years old with combined immunodeficiency, due to receive a stem cell transplant. CDR3 nucleotide sequence: TGTGCCAGCAGCAAAGCCCCATTGGACAGCGACCTTGATTCACCCCTCCACTTT. Amino acid sequence: CASSKAPLDSDLDSPLHF.